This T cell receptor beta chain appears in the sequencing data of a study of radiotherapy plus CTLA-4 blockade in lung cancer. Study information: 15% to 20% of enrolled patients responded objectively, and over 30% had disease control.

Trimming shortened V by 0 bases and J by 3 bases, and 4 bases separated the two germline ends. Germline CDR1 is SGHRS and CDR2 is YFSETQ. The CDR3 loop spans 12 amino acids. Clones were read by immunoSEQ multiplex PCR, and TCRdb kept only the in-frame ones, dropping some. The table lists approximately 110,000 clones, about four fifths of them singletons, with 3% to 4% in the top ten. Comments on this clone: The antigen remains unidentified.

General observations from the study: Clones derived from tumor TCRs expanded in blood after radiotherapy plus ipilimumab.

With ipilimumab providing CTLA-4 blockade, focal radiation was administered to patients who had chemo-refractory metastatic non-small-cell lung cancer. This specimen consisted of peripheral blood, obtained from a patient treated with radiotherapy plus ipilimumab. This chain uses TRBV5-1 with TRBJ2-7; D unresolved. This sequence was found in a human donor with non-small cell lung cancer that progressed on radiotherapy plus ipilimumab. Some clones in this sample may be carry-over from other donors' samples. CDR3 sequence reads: CASSLGGYEQYF. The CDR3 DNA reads TGCGCCAGCAGCTTGGGAGGCTACGAGCAGTACTTC.